The present T cell receptor beta chain was sequenced within a study of shared T cell receptors in the human thymus. The protocol was immunoSEQ multiplex PCR, while the TCRdb copy is restricted to in-frame clones and leaves out a portion. The data hold roughly 410,000 clones, with roughly 94% observed a single time. The CDR3 covers 14 residues. Germline CDR1 is KGHSH and CDR2 is LQKENI. The ends were cut back, 0 bases at V and 1 base at J, with 4 bases in the middle. Sequencing was done on a sample of thymocytes. This clonotype was obtained from a human donor. V and J are TRBV18 and TRBJ2-1, with D unclear. The CDR3 DNA reads TGTGCCAGCTCACCACCCAGTTCCTACAATGAGCAGTTCTTC. Translated, it gives CASSPPSSYNEQFF.